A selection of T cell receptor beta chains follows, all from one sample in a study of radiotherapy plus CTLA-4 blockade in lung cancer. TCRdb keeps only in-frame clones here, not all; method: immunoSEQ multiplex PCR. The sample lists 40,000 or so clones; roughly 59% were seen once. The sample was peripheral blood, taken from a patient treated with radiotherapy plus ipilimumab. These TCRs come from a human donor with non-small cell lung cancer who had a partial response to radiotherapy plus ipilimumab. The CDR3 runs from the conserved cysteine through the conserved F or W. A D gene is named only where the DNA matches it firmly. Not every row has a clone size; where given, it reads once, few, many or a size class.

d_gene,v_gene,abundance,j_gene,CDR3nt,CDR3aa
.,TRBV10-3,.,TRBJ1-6,TGTGCCATCAGTGAGTCGACAGAGAATTCACCCCTCCACTTT,CAISESTENSPLHF
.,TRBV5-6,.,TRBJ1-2,TGTGCCAGCAGCTTGGGGACAGTTCGTGGCTACACCTTC,CASSLGTVRGYTF
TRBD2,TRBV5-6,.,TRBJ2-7,TGTGCCAGCAGCTTGGCTAGCGGGGGCTTGTCCTACGAGCAGTACTTC,CASSLASGGLSYEQYF
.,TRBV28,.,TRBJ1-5,TGTGCCAGCAGTTTACAGGGCAATCAGCCCCAGCATTTT,CASSLQGNQPQHF
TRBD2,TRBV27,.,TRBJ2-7,TGTGCCAGCGGCCGAGCGGGAACCCCCTACGAGCAGTACTTC,CASGRAGTPYEQYF
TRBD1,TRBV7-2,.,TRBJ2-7,TGTGCCAGCAGCTTATATGGGACAGGCGACGAGCAGTACTTC,CASSLYGTGDEQYF
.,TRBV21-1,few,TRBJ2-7,TGTGCCAGCAGCAAACCAGCCTACGAGCAGTACTTC,CASSKPAYEQYF
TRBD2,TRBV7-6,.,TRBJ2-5,TGTGCCAGCAGACTCCCTCGGGAGCGGGGAGGAGAGACCCAGTACTTC,CASRLPRERGGETQYF
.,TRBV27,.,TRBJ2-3,TGTGCCAGCAGTTTCCAGAAAGGGAGGACAGATACGCAGTATTTT,CASSFQKGRTDTQYF
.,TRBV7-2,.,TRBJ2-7,TGTGCCAGCAGCCCTCCCGGTAGCGAGCAGTACTTC,CASSPPGSEQYF
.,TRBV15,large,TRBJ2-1,TGTGCCACCAGCGGCGGGGAGAATGAGCAGTTCTTC,CATSGGENEQFF
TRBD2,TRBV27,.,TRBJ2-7,TGTGCCAGAGTAATGTTAGCGGGTTATTGCGAGCAGTACTTC,CARVMLAGYCEQYF
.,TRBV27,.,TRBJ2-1,TGTGCCAGCAAGCCCAGGTCAGGTTACAATGAGCAGTTCTTC,CASKPRSGYNEQFF
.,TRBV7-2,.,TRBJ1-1,TGTGCCAGCAGCTCCGGACACTACACTGAAGCTTTCTTT,CASSSGHYTEAFF
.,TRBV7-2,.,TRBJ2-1,TGTGCCAGCAGCTTACTCGGGACTTCCGACAATGAGCAGTTCTTC,CASSLLGTSDNEQFF
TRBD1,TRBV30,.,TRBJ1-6,TGTGCCTGGACCCGGACAGGGGGGAATTCACCCCTCCACTTT,CAWTRTGGNSPLHF
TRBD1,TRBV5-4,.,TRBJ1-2,TGTGCCAGCAGCATTGGACAGGGGATAAACTATGGCTACACCTTC,CASSIGQGINYGYTF